These 13 T cell receptor beta chains were sequenced from one sample in a study of cytomegalovirus exposure and HLA in healthy donors. Primers for the PCR totalled 60 Vbeta and 13 Jbeta. The protocol was immunoSEQ multiplex PCR, while the TCRdb copy is restricted to in-frame clones and leaves out a portion. The sample consists of approximately 150,000 clones, roughly 76% of them appearing once. Sequencing used PBMCs. The receptors come from a human donor in good health.

CDR3 region: CASSRGVLAHTDTQYF. Written as DNA, the CDR3 is TGTGCCAGTAGCCGGGGAGTTTTGGCACACACAGATACGCAGTATTTT. This chain links TRBV19 with TRBJ2-3, with a tentative D call TRBD2 (5 bases). Deletions cut 6 bases from V and 2 bases from J, with 18 bases between. This CDR3 is 16 amino acids long. The germline gives CDR1 LNHDA, CDR2 SQIVND (reference sequence).

V is TRBV5-4 and J is TRBJ2-1; tentative D call: TRBD1 (6 bases). V was shortened by 3 bases and J by 12 bases, with 10 bases between the two germline ends. The CDR3 is 11 residues long. Germline V gene sequence: CDR1 SGHNT, CDR2 YYREEE (reference sequence). The CDR3 is CASSSGQWQFF. Here the CDR3 DNA reads TGTGCCAGCAGCTCCGGACAGTGGCAGTTCTTC.

As to this clone: Other DNA sequences within the sample encode an identical CDR3. The CDR3 spells CASSVDGSSYEQYF. CDR3 DNA sequence: TGTGCCAGCAGCGTAGACGGGAGCTCCTACGAGCAGTACTTC. This chain connects TRBV9 to TRBJ2-7; tentative D call: TRBD2 (6 bases). Deletions cut 0 bases from V and 0 bases from J, with 7 bases between. Germline V lookup: CDR1 SGDLS, CDR2 YYNGEE. This CDR3 comprises 14 residues.

In the case of this clone: One end of the junction does not line up with germline, which may come from a read error. This chain connects TRBV6-1 to TRBJ2-3; TRBD2 aligns across 10 bases. The germline gives CDR1 MNHNS, CDR2 SASEGT. This CDR3 is 14 amino acids long. CDR3 coding DNA: TGTGCCAGCAGGGAAGCGGGGGGGCCAGATACGCAGTATTTT. This codes for CASREAGGPDTQYF.

This CDR3 reads CAQTGSTSGNTIYF. CDR3 in DNA: TGTGCCCAAACAGGGTCGACGTCTGGAAACACCATATATTTT. The rearrangement joins TRBV2 to TRBJ1-3, with D possibly being TRBD1 (6 bases). V was pared by 11 bases and J by 1 base, with 15 bases between. The CDR3 length is 14 residues. The germline CDR1 and CDR2 sequences are SNHLY and FYNNEI. Variable domain in full (rest from reference TRBV2 and TRBJ1-3): EPEVTQTPSHQVTQMGQEVILRCVPISNHLYFYWYRQILGQKVEFLVSFYNNEISEKSEIFDDQFSVERPDGSNFTLKIRSTKLEDSAMYFCAQTGSTSGNTIYFGEGSWLTVV.

This clone was observed a single time. The chain uses TRBV6-6 and TRBJ2-7; D unresolved. The germline gives CDR1 MNHNY, CDR2 SVGAGI (reference sequence). Trimming took off 3 bases at V and 0 bases at J, with 12 bases between the two ends. The CDR3 consists of 15 residues. As DNA, the CDR3 is TGTGCCAGCAGTTATGCCCAGGTTAGCTCCTACGAGCAGTACTTC. It encodes CASSYAQVSSYEQYF.

This rearrangement joins TRBV18 to TRBJ2-7; D unresolved. The CDR3 extends over 14 amino acids. Germline CDR1 is KGHSH and CDR2 is LQKENI. The V end was cut by 2 bases, the J end by 0 bases, with 8 bases between. CDR3 DNA sequence: TGTGCCAGCTCACCAATGGAGCTCTCCTACGAGCAGTACTTC. Translating it yields CASSPMELSYEQYF.

V gene TRBV7-6 combines with J gene TRBJ1-4; a weak D match, TRBD1 (6 bases). The V end lost 1 base, the J end lost 3 bases, and 6 bases lay between the germline ends. CDR3 length: 14 amino acids. CDR1 and CDR2 from the germline V gene are SGHVS and FNYEAQ. The CDR3 region is CASSLGGPNEKLFF. CDR3 in DNA: TGTGCCAGCAGCTTAGGGGGGCCTAATGAAAAACTGTTTTTT. The full variable domain, in which reference TRBV7-6 and TRBJ1-4 provide the parts outside the CDR3, is GAGVSQSPRYKVTKRGQDVALRCDPISGHVSLYWYRQALGQGPEFLTYFNYEAQQDKSGLPNDRFSAERPEGSISTLTIQRTEQRDSAMYRCASSLGGPNEKLFFGSGTQLSVL.

The chain recombines TRBV5-4 with TRBJ1-6, with 9 positions matching TRBD1. Germline values: CDR1 SGHNT, CDR2 YYREEE (reference sequence). This CDR3 spans 15 amino acids. The trim removed 0 bases at V and 9 bases at J, leaving 4 bases unmatched. The CDR3 DNA reads as TGTGCCAGCAGCTTGGGGACAGGGGAGGCTTCACCCCTCCACTTT. It is translated as CASSLGTGEASPLHF.

The chain combines TRBV5-1 with TRBJ2-1, with 11 positions matching TRBD2. This CDR3 contains 17 residues. The germline V gene has CDR1 SGHRS and CDR2 YFSETQ. The trim removed 4 bases at V and 3 bases at J, leaving 9 bases unmatched. Here the CDR3 DNA reads TGCGCCAGCAGCCCCCCTATAGCGGGGGGGATCTACAATGAGCAGTTCTTC. Its translation is CASSPPIAGGIYNEQFF.

J is TRBJ2-7 and V is TRBV5-8, with D maybe TRBD1 (6 bases). There are 14 residues in the CDR3. The germline V gene encodes CDR1 SGHTS and CDR2 YDEGEE. V dropped 9 bases and J dropped 0 bases, with 16 bases sitting between them. CDR3 bases: TGTGCCATCAAGGGGGACATCAGCTCCTACGAGCAGTACTTC. Translating gives CAIKGDISSYEQYF.

The chain employs TRBV4-1 and TRBJ2-3; D ambiguous. V was cut by 0 bases and J by 1 base, with 8 bases left in between. Germline V gene sequence: CDR1 MGHRA, CDR2 YSYEKL. The CDR3 length is 15 residues. CDR3 residues: CASSQERSGTDTQYF. The CDR3 DNA reads TGCGCCAGCAGCCAAGAGAGGTCTGGCACAGATACGCAGTATTTT.

The chain's CDR3 is CASSLGRDRATYEQYF. Here the CDR3 DNA reads TGCGCCAGCAGCTTGGGGAGGGACAGGGCAACCTACGAGCAGTACTTC. The J gene is TRBJ2-7, the V gene TRBV5-1; TRBD1 agrees at 9 bases. Germline loops: CDR1 SGHRS, CDR2 YFSETQ. V was clipped by 0 bases and J by 2 bases; unmatched bases: 6. The CDR3 has 16 amino acids.